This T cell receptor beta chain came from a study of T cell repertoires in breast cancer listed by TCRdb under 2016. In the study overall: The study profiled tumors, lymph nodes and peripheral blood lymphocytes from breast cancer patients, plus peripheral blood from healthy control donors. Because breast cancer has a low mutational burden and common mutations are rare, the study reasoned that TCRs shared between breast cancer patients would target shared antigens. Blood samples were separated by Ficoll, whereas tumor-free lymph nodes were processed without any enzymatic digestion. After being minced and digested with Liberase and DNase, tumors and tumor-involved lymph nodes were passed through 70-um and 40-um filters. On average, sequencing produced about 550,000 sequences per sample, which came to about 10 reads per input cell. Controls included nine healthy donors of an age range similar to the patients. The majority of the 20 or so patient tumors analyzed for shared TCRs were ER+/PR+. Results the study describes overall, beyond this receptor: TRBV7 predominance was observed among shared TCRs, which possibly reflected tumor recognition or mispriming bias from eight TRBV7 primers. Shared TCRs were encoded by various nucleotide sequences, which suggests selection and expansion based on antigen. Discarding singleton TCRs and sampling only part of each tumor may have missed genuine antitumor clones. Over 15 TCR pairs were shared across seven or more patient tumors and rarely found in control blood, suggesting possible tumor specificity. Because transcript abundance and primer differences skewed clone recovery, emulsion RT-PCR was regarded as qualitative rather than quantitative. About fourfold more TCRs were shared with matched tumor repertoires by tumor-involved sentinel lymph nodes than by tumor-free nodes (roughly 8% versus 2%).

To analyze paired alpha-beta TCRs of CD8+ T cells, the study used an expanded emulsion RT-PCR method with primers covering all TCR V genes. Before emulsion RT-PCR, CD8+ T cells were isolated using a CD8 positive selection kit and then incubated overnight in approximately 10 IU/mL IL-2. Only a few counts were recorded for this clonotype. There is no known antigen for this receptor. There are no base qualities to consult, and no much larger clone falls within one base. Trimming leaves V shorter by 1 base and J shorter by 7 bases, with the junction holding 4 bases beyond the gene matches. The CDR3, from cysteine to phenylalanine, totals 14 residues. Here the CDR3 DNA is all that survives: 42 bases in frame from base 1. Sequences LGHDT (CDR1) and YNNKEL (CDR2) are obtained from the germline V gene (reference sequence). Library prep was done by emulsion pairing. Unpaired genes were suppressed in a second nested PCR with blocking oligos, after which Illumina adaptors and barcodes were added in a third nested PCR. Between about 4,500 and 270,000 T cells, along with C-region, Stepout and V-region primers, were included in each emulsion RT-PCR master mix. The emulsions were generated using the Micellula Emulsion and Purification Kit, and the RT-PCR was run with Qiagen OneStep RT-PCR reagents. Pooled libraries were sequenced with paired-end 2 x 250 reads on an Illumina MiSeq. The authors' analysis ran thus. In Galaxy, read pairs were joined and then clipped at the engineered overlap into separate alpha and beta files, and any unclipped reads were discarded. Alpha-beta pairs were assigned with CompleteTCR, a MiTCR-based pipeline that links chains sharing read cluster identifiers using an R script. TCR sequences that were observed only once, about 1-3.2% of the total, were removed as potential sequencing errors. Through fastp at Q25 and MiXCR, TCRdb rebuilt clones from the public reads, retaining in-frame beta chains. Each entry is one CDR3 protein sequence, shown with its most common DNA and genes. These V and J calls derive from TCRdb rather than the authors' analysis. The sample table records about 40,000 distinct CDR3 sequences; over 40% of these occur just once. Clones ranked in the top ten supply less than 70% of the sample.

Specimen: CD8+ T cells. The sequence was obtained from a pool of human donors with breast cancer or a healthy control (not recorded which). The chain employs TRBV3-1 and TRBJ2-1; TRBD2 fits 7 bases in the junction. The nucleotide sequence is TGTGCCAGCAGCCAAGGACTAGCTGATAATGAGCAGTTCTTC. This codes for CASSQGLADNEQFF.